This entry is about one T cell receptor (beta chain). Germline and junction disagree at one end, which may indicate a read error. The data were taken from a study of blood T cells in healthy people across ages. Germline V lookup: CDR1 MDHEN, CDR2 SYDVKM. This CDR3 is built from 14 residues. The second PCR ran about 6 to 11 cycles with a sample-barcoded 5' primer and J-beta primers. MiXCR, applied by TCRdb to the 5' RACE reads, yields one record per CDR3 protein. Counted here are about 650,000 distinct CDR3 sequences, 32% occurring once; the ten biggest clones make up roughly 14%. The sample was blood. The rearrangement links TRBV28 to TRBJ2-7, with D possibly TRBD2 on 7 matching bases. This TCR came from a woman older than 75 in good health. CDR3 residues: CASTLQGGDYEQYF. CDR3 bases: TGTGCCAGCACTTTACAGGGAGGGGACTACGAGCAGTACTTC.